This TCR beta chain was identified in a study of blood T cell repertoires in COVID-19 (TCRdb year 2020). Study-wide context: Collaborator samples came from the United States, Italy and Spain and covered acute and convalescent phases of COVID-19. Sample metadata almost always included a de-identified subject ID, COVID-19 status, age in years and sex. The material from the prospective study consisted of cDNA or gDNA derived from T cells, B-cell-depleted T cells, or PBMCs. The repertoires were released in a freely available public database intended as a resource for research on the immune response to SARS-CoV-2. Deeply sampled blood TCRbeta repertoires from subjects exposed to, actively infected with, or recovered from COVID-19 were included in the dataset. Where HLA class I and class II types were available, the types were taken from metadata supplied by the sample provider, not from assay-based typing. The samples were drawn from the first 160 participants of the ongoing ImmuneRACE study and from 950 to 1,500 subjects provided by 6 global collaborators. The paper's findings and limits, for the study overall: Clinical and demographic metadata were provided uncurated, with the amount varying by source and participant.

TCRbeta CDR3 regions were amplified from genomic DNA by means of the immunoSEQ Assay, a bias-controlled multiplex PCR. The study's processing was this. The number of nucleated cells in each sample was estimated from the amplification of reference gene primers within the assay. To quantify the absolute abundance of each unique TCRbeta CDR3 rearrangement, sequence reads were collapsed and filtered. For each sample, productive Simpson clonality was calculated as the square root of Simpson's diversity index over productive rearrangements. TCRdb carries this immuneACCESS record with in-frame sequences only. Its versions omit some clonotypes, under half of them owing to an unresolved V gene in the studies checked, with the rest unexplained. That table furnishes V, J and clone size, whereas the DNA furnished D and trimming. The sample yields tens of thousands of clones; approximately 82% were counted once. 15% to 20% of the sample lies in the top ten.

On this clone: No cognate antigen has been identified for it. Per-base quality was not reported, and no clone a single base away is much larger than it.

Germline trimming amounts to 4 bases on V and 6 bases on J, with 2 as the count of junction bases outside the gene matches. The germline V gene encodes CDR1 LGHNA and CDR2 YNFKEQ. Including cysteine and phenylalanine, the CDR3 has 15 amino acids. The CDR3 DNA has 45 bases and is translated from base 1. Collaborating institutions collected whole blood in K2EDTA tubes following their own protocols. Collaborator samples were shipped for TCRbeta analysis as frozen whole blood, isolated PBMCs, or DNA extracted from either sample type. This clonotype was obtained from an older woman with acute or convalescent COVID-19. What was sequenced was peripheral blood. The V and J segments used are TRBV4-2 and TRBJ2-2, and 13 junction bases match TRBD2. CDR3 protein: CASSRGLAGAGELFF. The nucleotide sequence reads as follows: TGTGCCAGCAGCCGAGGACTAGCGGGAGCCGGGGAGCTGTTTTTT.